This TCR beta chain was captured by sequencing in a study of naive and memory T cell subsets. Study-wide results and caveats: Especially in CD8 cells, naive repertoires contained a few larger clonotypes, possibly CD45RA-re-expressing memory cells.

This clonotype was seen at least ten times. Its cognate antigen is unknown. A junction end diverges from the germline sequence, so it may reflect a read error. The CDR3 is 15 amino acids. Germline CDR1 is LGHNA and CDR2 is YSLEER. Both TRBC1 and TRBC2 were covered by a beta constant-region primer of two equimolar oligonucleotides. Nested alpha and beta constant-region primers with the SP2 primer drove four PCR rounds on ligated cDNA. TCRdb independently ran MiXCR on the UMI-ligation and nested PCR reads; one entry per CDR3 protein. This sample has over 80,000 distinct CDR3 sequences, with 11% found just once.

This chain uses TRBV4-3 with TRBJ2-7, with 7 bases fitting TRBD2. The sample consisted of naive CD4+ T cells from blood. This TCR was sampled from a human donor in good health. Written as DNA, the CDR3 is TGCGCCAGCAGCCAAGATGGTAAGCGGGACGCTACCTCAATCTTC. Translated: CASSQDGKRDATSIF.